There are a few counts of the clone carrying this T cell receptor beta chain. Only in-frame clones appear in the TCRdb table, and some are missing; sequencing was by immunoSEQ multiplex PCR. The table shows about 1 million clones, with about 74% occurring only once. The data belong to a study of shared clonotypes between healthy human individuals. About the study: Every donor yielded three CD4 naive, three CD4 memory, two CD8 naive and one CD8 memory plate.

Per germline, CDR1 SNHLY and CDR2 FYNNEI. V was clipped by 8 bases and J by 3 bases, with 13 bases between them. The CDR3 loop spans 13 amino acids. The sequenced sample was memory CD4+ T cells sorted from blood. The subset was: CD45RA-negative fraction. The V call is TRBV2, the J call TRBJ1-2; D possibly corresponds to TRBD1 (5 bases). This TCR came from a man aged 18 to 29 in good health. The CDR3 nucleotides are TGTGCCAGCGGCAGGGATAAAGACTATGGCTACACCTTC. This codes for CASGRDKDYGYTF. The variable domain in full, completed from reference TRBV2 and TRBJ1-2, reads EPEVTQTPSHQVTQMGQEVILRCVPISNHLYFYWYRQILGQKVEFLVSFYNNEISEKSEIFDDQFSVERPDGSNFTLKIRSTKLEDSAMYFCASGRDKDYGYTFGSGTRLTVV.